This T cell receptor (beta chain) came from a study of blood T cell repertoires in COVID-19. Only in-frame clones appear in the TCRdb table, and some are missing; sequencing was by immunoSEQ multiplex PCR. The sample holds some 190,000 clones, over 75% seen once. V gave up 0 bases and J gave up 9 bases; unmatched junction bases: 7. CDR3 length: 16 amino acids. Per germline, CDR1 SGDLS and CDR2 YYNGEE. The chain employs TRBV9 and TRBJ2-1, with 12 bases matching TRBD2. What was sequenced was PBMCs or T cells enriched from blood (not recorded which). This sequence was found in a man aged 30 to 45 with acute COVID-19. The CDR3 region is CASSVGGLAGIGEQFF. CDR3 DNA: TGTGCCAGCAGCGTAGGAGGACTAGCGGGGATCGGTGAGCAGTTCTTC.